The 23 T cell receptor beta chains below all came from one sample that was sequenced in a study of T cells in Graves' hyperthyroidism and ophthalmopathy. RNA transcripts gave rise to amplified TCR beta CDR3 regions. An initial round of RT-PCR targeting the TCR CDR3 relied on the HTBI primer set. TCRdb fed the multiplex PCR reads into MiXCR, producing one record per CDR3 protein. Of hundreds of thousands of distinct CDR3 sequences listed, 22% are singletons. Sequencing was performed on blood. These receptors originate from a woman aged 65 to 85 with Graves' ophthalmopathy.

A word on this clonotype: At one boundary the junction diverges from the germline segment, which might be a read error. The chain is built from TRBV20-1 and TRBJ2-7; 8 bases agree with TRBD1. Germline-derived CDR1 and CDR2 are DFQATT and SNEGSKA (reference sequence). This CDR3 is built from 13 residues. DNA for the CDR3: TGCAGTGCTCGAGACAGGGGACCGCACGAGCAGTACTTC. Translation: CSARDRGPHEQYF.

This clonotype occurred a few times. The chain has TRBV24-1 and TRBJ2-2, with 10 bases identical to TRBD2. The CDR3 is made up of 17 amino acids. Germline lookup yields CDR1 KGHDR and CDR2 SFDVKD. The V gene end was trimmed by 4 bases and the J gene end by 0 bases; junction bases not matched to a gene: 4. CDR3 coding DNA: TGTGCCACCAGTGAACCACTAGCGGGATCGAACACCGGGGAGCTGTTTTTT. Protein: CATSEPLAGSNTGELFF.

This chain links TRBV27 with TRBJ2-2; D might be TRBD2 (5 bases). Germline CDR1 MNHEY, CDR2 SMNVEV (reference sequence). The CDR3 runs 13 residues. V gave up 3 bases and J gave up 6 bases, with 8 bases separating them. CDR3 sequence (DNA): TGTGCCAGCAGTTTCCGGGGATCCGGGGAGCTGTTTTTT. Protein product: CASSFRGSGELFF.

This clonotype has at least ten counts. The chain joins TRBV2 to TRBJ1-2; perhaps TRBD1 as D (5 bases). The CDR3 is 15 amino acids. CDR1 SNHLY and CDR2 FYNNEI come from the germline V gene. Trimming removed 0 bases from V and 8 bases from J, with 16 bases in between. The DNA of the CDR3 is TGTGCCAGCAGTGAAGCCGGGGGGAGAGGCCGAGGCTACACCTTC. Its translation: CASSEAGGRGRGYTF.

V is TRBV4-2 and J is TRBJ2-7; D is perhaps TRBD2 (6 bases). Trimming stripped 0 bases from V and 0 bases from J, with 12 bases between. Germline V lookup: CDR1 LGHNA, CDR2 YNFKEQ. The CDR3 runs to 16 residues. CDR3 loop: CASSQEEAGSSYEQYF. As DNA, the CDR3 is TGTGCCAGCAGCCAAGAAGAGGCGGGGAGCTCCTACGAGCAGTACTTC.

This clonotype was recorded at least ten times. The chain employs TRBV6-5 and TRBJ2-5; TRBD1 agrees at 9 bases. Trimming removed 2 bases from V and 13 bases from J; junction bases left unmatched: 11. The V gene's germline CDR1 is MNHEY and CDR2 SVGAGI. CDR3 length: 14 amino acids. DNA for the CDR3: TGTGCCAGCAGTTACGGGACAGGGTGGCCTCGCTGGTACTTC. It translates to CASSYGTGWPRWYF.

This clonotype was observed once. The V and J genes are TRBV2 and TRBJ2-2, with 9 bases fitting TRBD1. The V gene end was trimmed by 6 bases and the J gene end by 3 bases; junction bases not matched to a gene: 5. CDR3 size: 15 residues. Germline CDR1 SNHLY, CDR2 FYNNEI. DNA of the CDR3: TGTGCCAGCAGCGTAGACAGGGGGTACACCGGGGAGCTGTTTTTT. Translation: CASSVDRGYTGELFF.

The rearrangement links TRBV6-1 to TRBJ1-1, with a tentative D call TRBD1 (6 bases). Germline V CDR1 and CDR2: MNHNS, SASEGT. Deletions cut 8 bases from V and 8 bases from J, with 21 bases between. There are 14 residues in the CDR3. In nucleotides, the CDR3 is TGTGCCAGCCGATATACCGGGACAAGGGAAGAAGCTTTCTTT. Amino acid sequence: CASRYTGTREEAFF.

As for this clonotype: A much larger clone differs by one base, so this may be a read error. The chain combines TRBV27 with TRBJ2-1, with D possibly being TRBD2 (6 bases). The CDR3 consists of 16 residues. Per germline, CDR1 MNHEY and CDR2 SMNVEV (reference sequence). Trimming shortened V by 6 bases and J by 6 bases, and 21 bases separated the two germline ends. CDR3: CASRSRGLSGVNEQFF. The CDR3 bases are TGTGCCAGCAGAAGTAGAGGACTATCGGGAGTCAATGAGCAGTTCTTC.

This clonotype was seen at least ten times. This CDR3 reads CASSLKTGGEQYF. The CDR3 region has the DNA TGTGCCAGCAGCTTAAAAACAGGGGGGGAGCAGTACTTC. The genes are TRBV11-2 and TRBJ2-7; 8 nucleotides align to TRBD1. CDR1 is SGHAT, CDR2 FQNNGV, per germline. V was pared by 2 bases and J by 7 bases, with 4 bases of the junction left unmatched. The CDR3 runs 13 residues.

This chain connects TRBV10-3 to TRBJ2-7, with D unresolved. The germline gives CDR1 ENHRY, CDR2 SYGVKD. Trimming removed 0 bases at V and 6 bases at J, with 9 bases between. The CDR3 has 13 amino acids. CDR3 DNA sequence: TGTGCCATCAGTGAGTCGGGCGCCCCCGAGCAGTACTTC. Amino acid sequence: CAISESGAPEQYF.

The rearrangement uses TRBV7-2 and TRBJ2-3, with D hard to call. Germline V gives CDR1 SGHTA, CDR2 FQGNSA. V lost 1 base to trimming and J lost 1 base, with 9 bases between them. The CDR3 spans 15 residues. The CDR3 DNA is TGTGCCAGCAGCTTAGATCTGGTCCGCACAGATACGCAGTATTTT. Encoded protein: CASSLDLVRTDTQYF.

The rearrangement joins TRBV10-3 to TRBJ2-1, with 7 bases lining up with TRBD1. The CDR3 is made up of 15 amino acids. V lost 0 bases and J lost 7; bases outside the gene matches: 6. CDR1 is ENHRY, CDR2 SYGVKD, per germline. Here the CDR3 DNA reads TGTGCCATCAGTGAGTCTGGCAGGGGGTCAAATGAGCAGTTCTTC. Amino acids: CAISESGRGSNEQFF.

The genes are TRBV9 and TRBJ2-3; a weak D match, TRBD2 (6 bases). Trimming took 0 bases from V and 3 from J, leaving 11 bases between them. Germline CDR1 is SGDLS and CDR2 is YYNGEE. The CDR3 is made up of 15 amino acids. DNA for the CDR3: TGTGCCAGCAGCGTAGTAGGGGCGGGGACAGATACGCAGTATTTT. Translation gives CASSVVGAGTDTQYF.

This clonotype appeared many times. The CDR3, as DNA: TGTGCCAGCAGTGAACGAGGACTAGCTTTGTTGAATGAGCAGTTCTTC. Protein: CASSERGLALLNEQFF. The chain is built from TRBV2 and TRBJ2-1, with 8 bases fitting TRBD2. V was pared by 2 bases and J by 7 bases, with 10 bases of the junction left unmatched. Looked up from germline, CDR1 is SNHLY and CDR2 is FYNNEI. The CDR3 sequence is 16 residues long.

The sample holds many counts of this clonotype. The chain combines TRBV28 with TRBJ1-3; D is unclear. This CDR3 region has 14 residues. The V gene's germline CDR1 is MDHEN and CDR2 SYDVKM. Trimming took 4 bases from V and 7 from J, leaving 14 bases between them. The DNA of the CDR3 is TGTGCCAGCAGTTCCGGGGATTATCGTAACACCATATATTTT. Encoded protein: CASSSGDYRNTIYF.

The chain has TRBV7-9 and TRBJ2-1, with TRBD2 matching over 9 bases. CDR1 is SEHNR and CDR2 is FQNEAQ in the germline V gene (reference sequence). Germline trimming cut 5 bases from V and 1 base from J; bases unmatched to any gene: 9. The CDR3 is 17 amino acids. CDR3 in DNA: TGTGCCAGCAGCCCTTGGTTAGCGGGAGCATCCTACAATGAGCAGTTCTTC. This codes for CASSPWLAGASYNEQFF. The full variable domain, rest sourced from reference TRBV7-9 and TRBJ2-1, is DTGVSQNPRHKITKRGQNVTFRCDPISEHNRLYWYRQTLGQGPEFLTYFQNEAQLEKSRLLSDRFSAERPKGSFSTLEIQRTEQGDSAMYLCASSPWLAGASYNEQFFGPGTRLTVL.

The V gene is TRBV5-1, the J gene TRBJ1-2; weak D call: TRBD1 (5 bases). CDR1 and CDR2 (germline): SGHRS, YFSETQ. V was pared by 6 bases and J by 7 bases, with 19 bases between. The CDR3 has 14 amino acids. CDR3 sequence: CASTNEIAGGGYTF. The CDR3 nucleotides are TGCGCCAGCACGAACGAGATCGCCGGGGGTGGCTACACCTTC.

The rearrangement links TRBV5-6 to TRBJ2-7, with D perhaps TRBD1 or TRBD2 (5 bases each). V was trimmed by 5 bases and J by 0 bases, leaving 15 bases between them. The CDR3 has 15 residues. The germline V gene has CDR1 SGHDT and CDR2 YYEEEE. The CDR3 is CASRPPGRPSYEQYF. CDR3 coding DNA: TGTGCCAGCAGACCCCCGGGACGGCCCTCCTACGAGCAGTACTTC.

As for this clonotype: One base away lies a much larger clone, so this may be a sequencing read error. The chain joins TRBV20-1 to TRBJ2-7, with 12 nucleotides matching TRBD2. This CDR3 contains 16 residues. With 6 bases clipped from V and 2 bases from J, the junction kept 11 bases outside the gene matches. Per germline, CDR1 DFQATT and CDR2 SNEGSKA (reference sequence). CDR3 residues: CSATGLAGTSPYEQYF. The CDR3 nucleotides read TGCAGTGCAACGGGACTAGCGGGCACGAGCCCCTACGAGCAGTACTTC.

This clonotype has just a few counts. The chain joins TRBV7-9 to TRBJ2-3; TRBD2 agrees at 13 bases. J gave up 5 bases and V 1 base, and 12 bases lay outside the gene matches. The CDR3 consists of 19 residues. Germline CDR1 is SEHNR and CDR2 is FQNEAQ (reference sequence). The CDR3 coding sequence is TGTGCCAGCAGCTTAGTACTCGGACTAGCGGGAGACTGGCGAGATACGCAGTATTTT. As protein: CASSLVLGLAGDWRDTQYF.

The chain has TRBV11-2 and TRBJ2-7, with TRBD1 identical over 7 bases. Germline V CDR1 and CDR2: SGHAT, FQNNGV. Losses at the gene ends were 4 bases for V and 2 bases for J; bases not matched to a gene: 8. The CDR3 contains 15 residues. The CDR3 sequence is CASSSQTGSTYEQYF. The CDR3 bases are TGTGCCAGCAGCTCCCAGACAGGGTCCACCTACGAGCAGTACTTC.

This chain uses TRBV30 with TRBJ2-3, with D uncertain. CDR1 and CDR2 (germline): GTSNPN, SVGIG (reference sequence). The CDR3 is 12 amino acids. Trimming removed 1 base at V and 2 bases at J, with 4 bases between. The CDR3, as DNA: TGTGCCTGGAGTGAAAACACAGATACGCAGTATTTT. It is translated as CAWSENTDTQYF.